These T cell receptor beta chains were read from a single sample in a study of T cell repertoires in cytomegalovirus infection. TCRdb itself ran the reads through MiXCR, one entry per CDR3 protein. The data contain around 450,000 distinct CDR3 sequences, under 40% of them singletons. Sequencing input: PBMCs. The receptors were gathered from a human donor in good health (CMV status not recorded). Some clones in this sample may be carry-over from other donors' samples. Each CDR3 is given with its conserved first and last residue. A D gene is named only where the DNA matches it firmly. Rows may omit the clone size; those that give it use once, few, many or a size class.

CDR3 DNA: TGTGCCAGCAGTGAGGGCAGCCACTACGAGCAGTACTTC
CDR3 protein: CASSEGSHYEQYF
D gene: -
V gene: TRBV2
J gene: TRBJ2-7
clone size: -

CDR3 DNA: TGTGCCAGCAGCTTAGCGCGGACAGGTATCTATGGCTACACCTTC
CDR3 protein: CASSLARTGIYGYTF
D gene: TRBD1
V gene: TRBV7-2
J gene: TRBJ1-2
clone size: many

CDR3 DNA: TGTGCCAGCAGTGAAGGGAACAGAAACTATGGCTACACCTTC
CDR3 protein: CASSEGNRNYGYTF
D gene: -
V gene: TRBV6-1
J gene: TRBJ1-2
clone size: -

CDR3 DNA: TGCAGCGTGAACGGGACGGGTGCCGAGCATTGTAATCAGCCCCAGCATTTT
CDR3 protein: CSVNGTGAEHCNQPQHF
D gene: -
V gene: TRBV29-1
J gene: TRBJ1-5
clone size: few

CDR3 DNA: TGTGCCAGCAGCTACGCCGGACCTACTAGCACAGATACGCAGTATTTT
CDR3 protein: CASSYAGPTSTDTQYF
D gene: -
V gene: TRBV5-6
J gene: TRBJ2-3
clone size: -

CDR3 DNA: TGTGCCAGCTCACGACGAGCGGGGGCAAGGTACGAGAAGTACTTC
CDR3 protein: CASSRRAGARYEKYF
D gene: TRBD2
V gene: TRBV18
J gene: TRBJ2-7
clone size: -

CDR3 DNA: TGTGCCAGCACGGCTACTGCCTCGGAGACCCAGTACTTC
CDR3 protein: CASTATASETQYF
D gene: -
V gene: TRBV6-2/TRBV6-3
J gene: TRBJ2-5
clone size: once

CDR3 DNA: TGTGCCAGCAGTACCTTGGGGGGCAACGAGCAGTACTTC
CDR3 protein: CASSTLGGNEQYF
D gene: -
V gene: TRBV25-1
J gene: TRBJ2-7
clone size: -

CDR3 DNA: TGTGCCAGCAGCTATACGGGACAGGGAGCCGGGGAGCTGTTTTTT
CDR3 protein: CASSYTGQGAGELFF
D gene: TRBD1
V gene: TRBV5-5
J gene: TRBJ2-2
clone size: -

CDR3 DNA: TGTGCCAGCAGTGGTGATGGGGAGACCCAGTACTTC
CDR3 protein: CASSGDGETQYF
D gene: -
V gene: TRBV2
J gene: TRBJ2-5
clone size: -

CDR3 DNA: TGTGCCAGCAGCCCGGGGGTCGGCCGACAAGAGACCCAGTACTTC
CDR3 protein: CASSPGVGRQETQYF
D gene: -
V gene: TRBV7-8
J gene: TRBJ2-5
clone size: few

CDR3 DNA: TGTGCCAGCAGCTTAGAGGGACAGCAAATAACCTACGAGCAGTACTTC
CDR3 protein: CASSLEGQQITYEQYF
D gene: TRBD1
V gene: TRBV11-2
J gene: TRBJ2-7
clone size: few

CDR3 DNA: TGTGCCAGCTCCCCGGGGGCGGCTAATGAAAAACTGTTTTTT
CDR3 protein: CASSPGAANEKLFF
D gene: -
V gene: TRBV6-1
J gene: TRBJ1-4
clone size: many

CDR3 DNA: TGCAGCGCCTCACGCATCAACGAAAGACACAATGAGCAGTTCTTC
CDR3 protein: CSASRINERHNEQFF
D gene: -
V gene: TRBV29-1
J gene: TRBJ2-1
clone size: -

CDR3 DNA: TGTGCCAGCAGTTTGGCGGGGGGGCCGATAGGTAAGGAGCAGTTCTTC
CDR3 protein: CASSLAGGPIGKEQFF
D gene: TRBD2
V gene: TRBV12-3/TRBV12-4
J gene: TRBJ2-1
clone size: -

CDR3 DNA: TGTGCCAGCAGCTTAGAGCCGAGAGGCTACGAGCAGTACTTC
CDR3 protein: CASSLEPRGYEQYF
D gene: -
V gene: TRBV7-2
J gene: TRBJ2-7
clone size: many